The next 29 T cell receptor beta chains were all read from a single sample in a study of blood T cell repertoires in COVID-19. Some clones are missing from TCRdb's copy, which holds only in-frame ones; the method was immunoSEQ multiplex PCR. The sample lists 240,000 or so clones, roughly 80% occurring once. Sequencing input: peripheral blood. The receptors come from a woman at least 80 years old with acute or convalescent COVID-19.

The chain employs TRBV28 and TRBJ1-6, with D possibly matching TRBD1 (5 bases). The germline V and J ends were trimmed by 6 bases and 9 bases, with 15 bases remaining between them. The germline V gene encodes CDR1 MDHEN and CDR2 SYDVKM. This CDR3 contains 14 residues. CDR3: CASSEIDRLSPLHF. CDR3 in DNA: TGTGCCAGCAGCGAAATAGACAGACTTTCACCCCTCCACTTT.

J is TRBJ2-1 and V is TRBV24-1; possibly TRBD2 for D (7 bases). This CDR3 spans 16 amino acids. Trimming removed 7 bases from V and 4 bases from J, with 19 bases in between. CDR1 and CDR2 from the germline V gene are KGHDR and SFDVKD. CDR3 residues: CATSRGGGADYNEQFF. In DNA form, the CDR3 reads TGTGCCACCAGCCGGGGAGGGGGGGCGGATTACAATGAGCAGTTCTTC.

The V call is TRBV5-1, the J call TRBJ2-7; 9 bases align to TRBD1. The germline V gene encodes CDR1 SGHRS and CDR2 YFSETQ. Germline trimming cut 4 bases from V and 3 bases from J; bases unmatched to any gene: 8. This CDR3 has 15 residues. The CDR3 region is CASSTGQGSNYEQYF. The CDR3 DNA is TGCGCCAGCAGCACAGGACAGGGGTCTAACTACGAGCAGTACTTC. The whole variable domain, remainder taken from reference TRBV5-1 and TRBJ2-7, is KAGVTQTPRYLIKTRGQQVTLSCSPISGHRSVSWYQQTPGQGLQFLFEYFSETQRNKGNFPGRFSGRQFSNSRSEMNVSTLELGDSALYLCASSTGQGSNYEQYFGPGTRLTVT.

The V gene is TRBV7-9, the J gene TRBJ1-1; weak D call: TRBD1 (5 bases). The CDR3 has 16 residues. CDR1 and CDR2 from the germline V gene are SEHNR and FQNEAQ (reference sequence). The V gene lost 0 bases and the J gene lost 1 base, with 12 bases spanning the gap. CDR3 sequence: CASSLAGGRRNTEAFF. The CDR3 DNA sequence: TGTGCCAGCAGCTTAGCGGGGGGGAGGCGGAACACTGAAGCTTTCTTT.

The rearrangement uses TRBV27 and TRBJ1-2; D is perhaps TRBD1 (5 bases). This CDR3 is built from 14 residues. CDR1 MNHEY and CDR2 SMNVEV come from the germline V gene (reference sequence). Trimming pared 0 bases from V and 8 bases from J, leaving 13 bases between. In DNA, the CDR3 is TGTGCCAGCAGTTTATCGATAATCGGGGGGGGCTACACCTTC. It codes for CASSLSIIGGGYTF.

V and J are TRBV5-1 and TRBJ1-2; perhaps TRBD1 as D (6 bases). This CDR3 is 14 amino acids long. The V end lost 3 bases, the J end lost 2 bases, and 11 bases lay between the germline ends. CDR1 and CDR2 from the germline V gene are SGHRS and YFSETQ. The CDR3 bases are TGCGCCAGCAGCTCGAACACAGGGAACTATGGCTACACCTTC. As protein: CASSSNTGNYGYTF.

The genes are TRBV3-1 (or the pseudogene TRBV3-2) and TRBJ1-6, with 10 bases that match TRBD1. The CDR3 spans 14 residues. J gave up 10 bases and V 3 bases, and 3 bases lay outside the gene matches. The germline V gene has CDR1 LGHDT and CDR2 YNNKEL (reference sequence). CDR3 protein: CASSHGTGESPLHF. In nucleotides, the CDR3 is TGTGCCAGCAGCCATGGGACAGGGGAATCACCCCTCCACTTT.

On this clone: Distinct nucleotide sequences in the sample also encode this CDR3. The genes are TRBV18 and TRBJ1-2; D remains ambiguous. Looked up from germline, CDR1 is KGHSH and CDR2 is LQKENI. V was shortened by 2 bases and J by 4 bases, with 8 bases between the two germline ends. This CDR3 spans 13 amino acids. Written as DNA, the CDR3 is TGTGCCAGCTCACCAGGGGAGGGCTATGGCTACACCTTC. This gives the protein CASSPGEGYGYTF.

The CDR3 here is CASSIDRGGGDTQYF. The CDR3, as DNA: TGTGCCAGTAGTATAGATCGCGGGGGGGGAGATACGCAGTATTTT. This chain joins TRBV19 and TRBJ2-3; 9 bases line up with TRBD2. Germline values: CDR1 LNHDA, CDR2 SQIVND (reference sequence). After removal of 0 bases from V and 5 bases from J, the junction contained 3 bases not matched to a gene. This CDR3 is 15 amino acids long.

This clone has a handful of counts. V gene TRBV7-2 combines with J gene TRBJ1-4; TRBD1 is a possible D gene (5 bases). The CDR3 is made up of 13 amino acids. The ends were cut back, 5 bases at V and 6 bases at J, with 10 bases in the middle. Germline CDR1 and CDR2: SGHTA and FQGNSA. The CDR3 region has the DNA TGTGCCAGCAGCAGGGGAGGGGATGAAAAACTGTTTTTT. Residues: CASSRGGDEKLFF.

J is TRBJ1-5 and V is TRBV19; 10 nucleotides agree with TRBD1. Losses at the gene ends were 7 bases for V and 7 bases for J; bases not matched to a gene: 10. Germline loops: CDR1 LNHDA, CDR2 SQIVND (reference sequence). This CDR3 is built from 15 residues. The CDR3 bases are TGTGCCAGTACCCGGGACAGGGGAGAGCAACAGCCCCAGCATTTT. Its translation is CASTRDRGEQQPQHF. Full variable domain (remainder filled in from reference TRBV19 and TRBJ1-5): DGGITQSPKYLFRKEGQNVTLSCEQNLNHDAMYWYRQDPGQGLRLIYYSQIVNDFQKGDIAEGYSVSREKKESFPLTVTSAQKNPTAFYLCASTRDRGEQQPQHFGDGTRLSIL.

V gene TRBV15 combines with J gene TRBJ1-6, with D unresolved. Germline V gene sequence: CDR1 LNHNV, CDR2 YYDKDF (reference sequence). CDR3 length: 16 amino acids. V lost 0 bases and J 0 bases, leaving 6 bases between the germline ends. The DNA of the CDR3 is TGTGCCACCAGCAGAGATCCGGGCTCCTATAATTCACCCCTCCACTTT. Residues: CATSRDPGSYNSPLHF.

This CDR3 reads CASTRKGSSQPQHF. The CDR3 coding sequence is TGTGCCAGCACCCGGAAGGGGTCTAGTCAGCCCCAGCATTTT. This chain links TRBV28 with TRBJ1-5; D perhaps matches TRBD1 (5 bases). Germline V CDR1 and CDR2: MDHEN, SYDVKM. V lost 7 bases and J 6 bases, leaving 16 bases between the germline ends. The length of the CDR3 is 14 residues.

CDR3 nucleotides: TGTGCCATCAGTGACAGGGCGGAGGAGCAGTTCTTC. Amino acids: CAISDRAEEQFF. The chain uses TRBV10-3 and TRBJ2-1; D may be TRBD1 (5 bases). This CDR3 comprises 12 residues. Germline CDR1 and CDR2: ENHRY and SYGVKD. Trimming left V 3 bases short and J 10 bases short, with 10 bases between.

This sequence joins TRBV2 and TRBJ1-5; TRBD1 is a possible D gene (6 bases). With 1 base removed from V and 9 bases from J, the gap between germline ends came to 7 bases. CDR3 length: 12 amino acids. Germline V gene data show CDR1 as SNHLY and CDR2 as FYNNEI. The CDR3, as DNA: TGTGCCAGCAGTGAAGAAGGGGGGCCCCAGCATTTT. As protein: CASSEEGGPQHF.

The gene calls are TRBV9 and TRBJ2-1; 8 nucleotides align to TRBD1. CDR3 length equals 14 residues. The germline V gene has CDR1 SGDLS and CDR2 YYNGEE. The trim removed 3 bases at V and 9 bases at J, leaving 8 bases unmatched. The CDR3 protein is CASSARQGYGEQFF. CDR3 nucleotides: TGTGCCAGCAGCGCAAGACAGGGGTACGGTGAGCAGTTCTTC.

The chain combines TRBV15 with TRBJ2-5; tentative D call: TRBD2 (6 bases). This CDR3 has 15 residues. Trimming stripped 5 bases from V and 4 bases from J, with 17 bases between. Germline V gene data show CDR1 as LNHNV and CDR2 as YYDKDF (reference sequence). The CDR3 region has the DNA TGTGCCACCAGCCGGGGACTTCCCGTGGGAGAGACCCAGTACTTC. Translating gives CATSRGLPVGETQYF. The full variable domain, its missing parts supplied by reference TRBV15 and TRBJ2-5, is DAMVIQNPRYQVTQFGKPVTLSCSQTLNHNVMYWYQQKSSQAPKLLFHYYDKDFNNEADTPDNFQSRRPNTSFCFLDIRSPGLGDTAMYLCATSRGLPVGETQYFGPGTRLLVL.

The V and J genes are TRBV7-3 and TRBJ2-2; 8 bases match TRBD2. V shed 4 bases, J shed 5 bases, and the junction held 6 bases outside the gene matches. Germline V gene data show CDR1 as SGHTA and CDR2 as FQGTGA. This CDR3 spans 15 amino acids. CDR3 sequence (DNA): TGTGCCAGCAGCTCGGGACTAGTGGGGACCGGGGAGCTGTTTTTT. This gives the protein CASSSGLVGTGELFF.

This rearrangement joins TRBV18 to TRBJ2-7; 9 positions match TRBD1. V was clipped by 2 bases and J by 3 bases; unmatched bases: 2. Germline-derived CDR1 and CDR2 are KGHSH and LQKENI. The CDR3 covers 14 residues. The CDR3 sequence is CASSPGTGYYEQYF. In nucleotides, the CDR3 is TGTGCCAGCTCACCAGGGACAGGGTACTACGAGCAGTACTTC.

The J gene is TRBJ1-3, the V gene TRBV30; unclear D gene. V gave up 0 bases and J gave up 7 bases, with 13 bases separating them. This CDR3 spans 14 amino acids. Per germline, CDR1 GTSNPN and CDR2 SVGIG (reference sequence). CDR3 nucleotide sequence: TGTGCCTGGAGTGTAGTGGGCCGGGGTAACACCATATATTTT. Its protein product is CAWSVVGRGNTIYF.

Comment on this clone: Other nucleotide sequences from this sample produce the same CDR3. The chain employs TRBV18 and TRBJ1-1; a weak D match, TRBD1 (6 bases). CDR1 and CDR2 from the germline V gene are KGHSH and LQKENI. Trimming shortened V by 5 bases and J by 1 base, and 8 bases separated the two germline ends. The CDR3 loop spans 13 amino acids. In DNA, the CDR3 is TGTGCCAGCTCATCGGACAGGAACACTGAAGCTTTCTTT. This gives the protein CASSSDRNTEAFF.

This clone turned up a few times. This chain connects TRBV19 to TRBJ1-4; TRBD1 matches at 7 bases. V was clipped by 4 bases and J by 3 bases; unmatched bases: 5. This CDR3 region has 15 residues. Germline-derived CDR1 and CDR2 are LNHDA and SQIVND (reference sequence). Here the CDR3 reads CASSTWDSPNEKLFF. CDR3 DNA sequence: TGTGCCAGTAGTACCTGGGACAGCCCTAATGAAAAACTGTTTTTT.

The rearrangement links TRBV2 to TRBJ1-5, with 8 bases lining up with TRBD1. This CDR3 comprises 15 residues. Per the germline V gene, CDR1 is SNHLY and CDR2 is FYNNEI. V trimming: 4 bases; J trimming: 4 bases; junction bases outside the gene matches: 6. CDR3 protein: CASSARQGTNQPQHF. CDR3 sequence (DNA): TGTGCCAGCAGTGCCCGACAGGGGACTAATCAGCCCCAGCATTTT.

This clone has just one count. This rearrangement joins TRBV19 to TRBJ1-3, with no clear D. CDR3 length equals 14 residues. Between the trimmed V and J ends, which lost 3 bases and 0 bases, there was a span of 6 bases. From germline, CDR1 is LNHDA and CDR2 SQIVND (reference sequence). The CDR3, as DNA: TGTGCCAGTAGTATGGGCAGCTCTGGAAACACCATATATTTT. It encodes CASSMGSSGNTIYF.

This clone was picked up a small number of times. The chain employs TRBV28 and TRBJ1-3, with D maybe TRBD1 (6 bases). The CDR3 is 16 amino acids. The germline V gene encodes CDR1 MDHEN and CDR2 SYDVKM. Trimming pared 3 bases from V and 4 bases from J, leaving 16 bases between. CDR3 sequence (DNA): TGTGCCAGCAGTTTCCCACTGACAGGCTTCGGAAACACCATATATTTT. This encodes CASSFPLTGFGNTIYF. The complete variable domain, with remaining parts taken from reference TRBV28 and TRBJ1-3, reads DVKVTQSSRYLVKRTGEKVFLECVQDMDHENMFWYRQDPGLGLRLIYFSYDVKMKEKGDIPEGYSVSREKKERFSLILESASTNQTSMYLCASSFPLTGFGNTIYFGEGSWLTVV.

This clone was observed once. This sequence joins TRBV5-1 and TRBJ1-5; a possible D gene is TRBD1 (6 bases). V gave up 4 bases and J gave up 4 bases, with 15 bases separating them. Germline values: CDR1 SGHRS, CDR2 YFSETQ. The CDR3 runs to 15 residues. Here the CDR3 DNA reads TGCGCCAGCAGCCCCCGGGGGGGCCCAAATCAGCCCCAGCATTTT. Its protein is CASSPRGGPNQPQHF.

This clone was seen once. CDR3 coding DNA: TGTGCCAGCACCCGGACAGCCTTCAACTATGGCTACACCTTC. It yields the protein CASTRTAFNYGYTF. The gene calls are TRBV28 and TRBJ1-2; possibly TRBD1 for D (6 bases). CDR1 and CDR2 from the germline V gene are MDHEN and SYDVKM. The CDR3 spans 14 residues. V was trimmed by 7 bases and J by 2 bases, leaving 14 bases between them.

This clone has a single count. The chain uses TRBV7-8 and TRBJ1-5, with 11 nucleotides matching TRBD1. CDR1 is SGHVS, CDR2 FQNEAQ, per germline. The V segment lost 1 base and the J segment 9 bases; nucleotides outside the gene matches: 2. The CDR3 contains 14 residues. The CDR3 nucleotides read TGTGCCAGCAGCTTAGATGGGACAGGGGGGCCCCAGCATTTT. This encodes CASSLDGTGGPQHF.

This clone was seen a single time. The gene calls are TRBV4-1 and TRBJ1-6; D not certain. There are 15 residues in the CDR3. Germline assignment: CDR1 MGHRA and CDR2 YSYEKL. The ends were cut back, 0 bases at V and 6 bases at J, with 9 bases in the middle. Here the CDR3 reads CASSQDGQPNSPLHF. CDR3 bases: TGCGCCAGCAGCCAAGATGGGCAGCCTAATTCACCCCTCCACTTT.